This TCR beta chain was found in a study of cytomegalovirus exposure and HLA in healthy donors. Study-level background: Among about 179 million T cells, an earlier analysis found 95 million to 140 million unique TCR beta sequences.

Use of 60 Vbeta and 13 Jbeta primers characterized the PCR. The data were produced by immunoSEQ multiplex PCR, yet TCRdb's version contains in-frame clones alone and is incomplete. The sample consists of 130,000 to 150,000 clones, about four fifths of them appearing once. Germline assignment: CDR1 MNHNS and CDR2 SASEGT. CDR3 length: 15 amino acids. Losses at the gene ends were 10 bases for V and 5 bases for J; bases not matched to a gene: 10. The study's findings and limits: In a later analysis, a missense DCLRE1C variant was linked to TCR beta V- and J-gene trimming. Excluded were some V segments that proved indistinguishable, including TRBV6-2 and TRBV6-3.

Note on this clone: Its antigen is unidentified.

This TCR derives from a man in his thirties or forties in good health and CMV-seronegative. The J gene is TRBJ2-2, the V gene TRBV6-1; 10 bases align to TRBD1. The source material was PBMCs. The CDR3 loop reads CATGADRGGTGELFF. For the CDR3, the DNA is TGTGCCACCGGAGCGGACAGGGGGGGAACCGGGGAGCTGTTTTTT.